The clone carrying this T cell receptor (beta chain) appeared once. No antigen is known for it. This specimen belongs to a study of graft-versus-host responses after intestinal transplantation. Whole-study context: Among the recipients, transplants were multivisceral, liver-intestinal, or isolated intestinal. All recipients were given anti-thymocyte globulin induction, and tacrolimus and steroids were then administered for about three years. Whole-study findings and limits: Some GvH clones appeared in ileal mucosa or blood before recipient bone marrow.

TCRdb keeps only in-frame clones here, not all; method: immunoSEQ multiplex PCR. The sample carries roughly 38,000 clones, around 94% recorded once. The TCR originated in a human patient who received an intestinal transplant, so some T cells may come from the graft donor. Specimen: PBMCs, collected 16 days after intestinal transplant.

This CDR3 reads CASSLGFLGPNEQFF. In DNA form, the CDR3 reads TGCGCCAGCAGCTTGGGGTTCCTAGGACCCAATGAGCAGTTCTTC. The chain employs TRBV5-1 and TRBJ2-1; D unclear. Germline V gene data show CDR1 as SGHRS and CDR2 as YFSETQ. Trimming pared 0 bases from V and 6 bases from J, leaving 13 bases between. The CDR3 runs 15 residues.